The 19 T cell receptor beta chains listed next were all sequenced from one sample in a study of cytomegalovirus exposure and HLA in healthy donors. The study ran its PCR with 60 Vbeta and 13 Jbeta primers. Only in-frame clones appear in the TCRdb table, and some are missing; sequencing was by immunoSEQ multiplex PCR. Of 150,000 to 200,000 clones in the sample, approximately 79% are singletons; the top ten hold around 6.9%. Sequencing input: PBMCs. These receptors were taken from a man between 40 and 49 years old in good health and CMV-seropositive.

This clone occurred a few times. The rearrangement joins TRBV2 to TRBJ2-7, with D perhaps matching TRBD1 (6 bases). The CDR3 spans 14 residues. The V and J ends lost 6 bases and 2 bases respectively, with 14 bases between them. Per germline, CDR1 SNHLY and CDR2 FYNNEI. The CDR3 region is CASREQGPTYEQYF. The CDR3 DNA sequence: TGTGCCAGCAGGGAACAGGGTCCAACCTACGAGCAGTACTTC.

The rearrangement joins TRBV18 to TRBJ2-2; 10 bases line up with TRBD1. The V gene end was trimmed by 5 bases and the J gene end by 0 bases; junction bases not matched to a gene: 6. The germline V gene encodes CDR1 KGHSH and CDR2 LQKENI. The length of the CDR3 is 17 residues. The CDR3 loop reads CASSSRGQGANTGELFF. The CDR3 DNA reads TGTGCCAGCTCATCACGAGGACAGGGGGCGAACACCGGGGAGCTGTTTTTT.

The chain links TRBV4-1 to TRBJ2-1; tentatively, D is TRBD2 (6 bases). The CDR3 spans 14 residues. Trimming pared 1 base from V and 10 bases from J, leaving 14 bases between. The germline V gene encodes CDR1 MGHRA and CDR2 YSYEKL. The CDR3 reads CASSQVEGSWEQFF. CDR3 nucleotides: TGCGCCAGCAGCCAAGTGGAGGGGTCGTGGGAGCAGTTCTTC.

The chain couples TRBV5-1 to TRBJ2-1; 11 bases align to TRBD1. CDR3 length equals 17 residues. V shed 4 bases, J shed 4 bases, and the junction held 10 bases outside the gene matches. Per the germline V gene, CDR1 is SGHRS and CDR2 is YFSETQ. CDR3 sequence: CASSGARDRGAYNEQFF. In DNA, the CDR3 is TGCGCCAGCAGCGGCGCCCGGGACAGGGGGGCTTACAATGAGCAGTTCTTC.

The genes are TRBV5-1 and TRBJ2-5; the D gene is possibly TRBD2 (6 bases). This CDR3 spans 15 amino acids. Germline values: CDR1 SGHRS, CDR2 YFSETQ. Trimming stripped 1 base from V and 2 bases from J, with 12 bases between. As DNA, the CDR3 is TGCGCCAGCAGCTTGCGGGGGACCCGTCAAGAGACCCAGTACTTC. It codes for CASSLRGTRQETQYF.

To note about this clone: A junction boundary mismatches the germline segment, possibly from a read error. This chain joins TRBV7-7 and TRBJ2-7; 10 bases line up with TRBD1. Germline values: CDR1 SSHAT, CDR2 FNYEAQ (reference sequence). This CDR3 region has 15 residues. The CDR3 is CASSLGDRGSYEQYF. In DNA form, the CDR3 reads TGTGCTAGCAGCTTAGGGGACAGGGGCTCCTACGAGCAGTACTTC.

The chain recombines TRBV6-1 with TRBJ2-1; 8 bases are shared with TRBD2. The ends lost 10 bases at V and 6 bases at J; junction bases unmatched: 5. Germline values: CDR1 MNHNS, CDR2 SASEGT. The CDR3 loop spans 12 amino acids. CDR3 loop: CAIREGANEQFF. CDR3 bases: TGTGCCATACGGGAGGGTGCCAATGAGCAGTTCTTC.

The DNA of the CDR3 is TGTGCCAGCAGCTCCGGACTAACAGAGACCCAGTACTTC. Amino acids: CASSSGLTETQYF. The V gene is TRBV6-6, the J gene TRBJ2-5; TRBD2 might be the D (6 bases). CDR1 and CDR2 from the germline V gene are MNHNY and SVGAGI (reference sequence). V lost 6 bases and J lost 4, with 12 bases in between. The CDR3 covers 13 residues.

The chain has TRBV7-3 and TRBJ2-3, with 7 bases lining up with TRBD1. After removal of 8 bases from V and 1 base from J, the junction contained 0 bases not matched to a gene. The CDR3 has 12 amino acids. Germline values: CDR1 SGHTA, CDR2 FQGTGA. The chain's CDR3 is CASGQGTDTQYF. For the CDR3, the DNA is TGTGCCAGCGGACAGGGCACAGATACGCAGTATTTT.

This clone was found a few times. J is TRBJ2-7 and V is TRBV6-1; TRBD1 agrees at 8 bases. The CDR3 extends over 14 amino acids. J lost 5 bases, V lost 5 bases, and 8 bases had no gene match. Germline values: CDR1 MNHNS, CDR2 SASEGT. The CDR3 protein is CASSLRDRRDEQYF. DNA for the CDR3: TGTGCCAGCAGTCTCCGGGACAGGAGAGACGAGCAGTACTTC.

This clone was counted a single time. This chain links TRBV6-6 with TRBJ2-7, with D maybe TRBD2 (6 bases). V lost 5 bases to trimming and J lost 0 bases, with 17 bases between them. Germline CDR1 MNHNY, CDR2 SVGAGI (reference sequence). CDR3 length: 16 residues. CDR3 sequence reads: CASSHPTRGSSYEQYF. CDR3 coding DNA: TGTGCCAGCAGTCACCCAACACGGGGGAGCTCCTACGAGCAGTACTTC.

The V call is TRBV9, the J call TRBJ2-7; tentatively, D is TRBD1 (6 bases). The germline V gene has CDR1 SGDLS and CDR2 YYNGEE. V was pared by 0 bases and J by 1 base, with 11 bases between. CDR3 length equals 15 residues. The CDR3 spells CASSVAGGQSYEQYF. CDR3 bases: TGTGCCAGCAGCGTAGCGGGCGGACAGTCCTACGAGCAGTACTTC.

This clone was counted a few times. The rearrangement joins TRBV9 to TRBJ1-1; D might be TRBD1 (6 bases). The germline CDR1 and CDR2 sequences are SGDLS and YYNGEE. CDR3 length equals 13 residues. V shed 4 bases and J shed 7 bases, with 14 bases lying between them. Written as DNA, the CDR3 is TGTGCCAGCAGCCTACGACAGGCGGGTGAAGCTTTCTTT. It codes for CASSLRQAGEAFF.

The chain links TRBV7-2 to TRBJ2-5; the match to TRBD2 covers 8 bases. Trimming cost V 1 base and J 2 bases; bases outside gene matches: 12. This CDR3 comprises 18 residues. Germline CDR1 reads SGHTA; CDR2 reads FQGNSA. The DNA of the CDR3 is TGTGCCAGCAGCTTAGTAGGTGGGGCGGGGGGCACGCAAGAGACCCAGTACTTC. This translates into CASSLVGGAGGTQETQYF.

This chain links TRBV7-9 with TRBJ2-2; TRBD2 matches 10 bases. J gave up 1 base and V 4 bases, and 6 bases lay outside the gene matches. Germline V gene sequence: CDR1 SEHNR, CDR2 FQNEAQ (reference sequence). The CDR3 consists of 17 residues. CDR3 in amino acids: CASSSPPSGGNTGELFF. The DNA of the CDR3 is TGTGCCAGCAGCTCGCCTCCTAGCGGGGGGAACACCGGGGAGCTGTTTTTT. Together with reference TRBV7-9 and TRBJ2-2, the CDR3 gives the full variable domain: DTGVSQNPRHKITKRGQNVTFRCDPISEHNRLYWYRQTLGQGPEFLTYFQNEAQLEKSRLLSDRFSAERPKGSFSTLEIQRTEQGDSAMYLCASSSPPSGGNTGELFFGEGSRLTVL.

The chain combines TRBV4-1 with TRBJ2-7; 13 nucleotides align to TRBD2. Trimming cost V 4 bases and J 4 bases; bases outside gene matches: 7. This CDR3 is built from 16 residues. Germline V CDR1 and CDR2: MGHRA, YSYEKL. For the CDR3, the DNA is TGCGCCAGCAGCCTCCCGACTAGCGGGGGGTTGTACGAGCAGTACTTC. Amino acid sequence: CASSLPTSGGLYEQYF.

This chain connects TRBV6-1 to TRBJ2-3; 7 positions match TRBD1. Germline V gives CDR1 MNHNS, CDR2 SASEGT. V trimming: 2 bases; J trimming: 2 bases; junction bases outside the gene matches: 4. This CDR3 spans 15 amino acids. For the CDR3, the DNA is TGTGCCAGCAGTGAATTGGGACAGACCACAGATACGCAGTATTTT. Its translation: CASSELGQTTDTQYF.

The chain recombines TRBV6-5 with TRBJ1-4; tentative D call: TRBD1 (5 bases). This CDR3 spans 14 amino acids. Germline CDR1 and CDR2: MNHEY and SVGAGI. The V end was cut by 7 bases, the J end by 2 bases, with 11 bases between. CDR3 in DNA: TGTGCCAGCACTGCAGGGTGGACTAATGAAAAACTGTTTTTT. As protein: CASTAGWTNEKLFF.

The chain couples TRBV5-1 to TRBJ2-1, with 9 bases identical to TRBD2. This CDR3 has 15 residues. J was trimmed by 5 bases and V by 3 bases; bases with no gene match: 6. Germline V gene lookup returns CDR1 SGHRS and CDR2 YFSETQ. CDR3 sequence: CASSSLAGLDNEQFF. The CDR3 DNA is TGCGCCAGCAGCTCTCTAGCGGGGCTCGACAATGAGCAGTTCTTC.